A single sample is the source of the 14 T cell receptor beta chains below, sequenced in a study of T-cell reconstitution after alpha-beta-depleted transplantation in children. The authors prepared the TCRbeta library with unique molecular identifiers. TCRdb re-called the PCR reads with MiXCR, one entry per CDR3 protein. The profile shows 150,000 to 250,000 distinct CDR3 sequences, 5.5% to 7% of them singletons. The sequencing used PBMCs, collected before TCRalphabeta/CD19-depleted stem cell transplant. The origin of the receptors is a girl under two years old with combined immunodeficiency, due to receive a stem cell transplant.

The chain combines TRBV12-3 or TRBV12-4 with TRBJ2-5; TRBD2 might be the D (5 bases). Deletions cut 3 bases from V and 2 bases from J, with 10 bases between. The CDR3 extends over 14 amino acids. The CDR3 reads CASSLVLAQETQYF. CDR3 DNA sequence: TGTGCCAGCAGTTTGGTGTTAGCGCAAGAGACCCAGTACTTC.

This clonotype was seen many times. CDR3 amino acids: CASSLRYRGTDTQYF. The CDR3 DNA follows: TGTGCCAGCAGCTTACGGTACAGGGGTACAGATACGCAGTATTTT. V is TRBV7-2 and J is TRBJ2-3, with 7 bases identical to TRBD1. The CDR3 has 15 residues. Germline V gene lookup returns CDR1 SGHTA and CDR2 FQGNSA. Trimming at V came to 2 bases and at J to 3 bases, leaving 5 bases not matched to a gene.

This clonotype came up many times. The chain is built from TRBV12-3 or TRBV12-4 and TRBJ2-3; TRBD1 might be the D (6 bases). The CDR3 contains 15 residues. V lost 4 bases, J lost 3 bases, and 14 bases lay in between. The CDR3 is CASSSTGYRTDTQYF. CDR3 sequence (DNA): TGTGCCAGCAGTTCAACAGGGTACAGAACAGATACGCAGTATTTT.

In this sample, this clonotype turned up many times. V gene TRBV5-1 combines with J gene TRBJ1-2; D ambiguous. The CDR3 runs 17 residues. The V gene's germline CDR1 is SGHRS and CDR2 YFSETQ. Trimming pared 2 bases from V and 0 bases from J, leaving 17 bases between. CDR3 protein: CASSFDPLRGANYGYTF. The CDR3 DNA reads TGCGCCAGCAGCTTCGACCCTCTGCGGGGAGCTAACTATGGCTACACCTTC. Full variable domain (outside the CDR3, taken from reference TRBV5-1 and TRBJ1-2): KAGVTQTPRYLIKTRGQQVTLSCSPISGHRSVSWYQQTPGQGLQFLFEYFSETQRNKGNFPGRFSGRQFSNSRSEMNVSTLELGDSALYLCASSFDPLRGANYGYTFGSGTRLTVV.

This clonotype came up many times. The chain couples TRBV7-9 to TRBJ1-5; no firm D call. Between the trimmed V and J ends, which lost 3 bases and 3 bases, there was a span of 3 bases. The CDR3 covers 12 residues. Germline values: CDR1 SEHNR, CDR2 FQNEAQ (reference sequence). CDR3 in amino acids: CASSFNNQPQHF. Written as DNA, the CDR3 is TGTGCCAGCAGCTTTAACAATCAGCCCCAGCATTTT. Full variable domain (rest looked up from reference TRBV7-9 and TRBJ1-5): DTGVSQNPRHKITKRGQNVTFRCDPISEHNRLYWYRQTLGQGPEFLTYFQNEAQLEKSRLLSDRFSAERPKGSFSTLEIQRTEQGDSAMYLCASSFNNQPQHFGDGTRLSIL.

The chain joins TRBV20-1 to TRBJ2-2, with TRBD1 matching over 8 bases. CDR1 and CDR2 (germline): DFQATT, SNEGSKA (reference sequence). There are 14 residues in the CDR3. J gave up 7 bases and V 3 bases, and 7 bases lay outside the gene matches. The CDR3 DNA is TGCAGTGCTAGGAGGACAGGGCGACTCGGGGAGCTGTTTTTT. Translation gives CSARRTGRLGELFF.

This clonotype was counted only a few times. The V gene is TRBV7-3, the J gene TRBJ2-7; TRBD2 aligns across 14 bases. Germline V gene sequence: CDR1 SGHTA, CDR2 FQGTGA. The CDR3 is 16 amino acids. Germline trimming cut 5 bases from V and 3 bases from J; bases unmatched to any gene: 6. As DNA, the CDR3 is TGTGCCAGCAGCCCTCAGGGACTAGCGGGAGACTACGAGCAGTACTTC. Translated, it gives CASSPQGLAGDYEQYF.

This clonotype occurred many times. The rearrangement joins TRBV24-1 to TRBJ2-3, with a tentative D call TRBD2 (5 bases). Germline V lookup: CDR1 KGHDR, CDR2 SFDVKD. The CDR3 has 13 residues. V was trimmed by 7 bases and J by 6 bases, leaving 13 bases between them. The CDR3 DNA reads as TGTGCCACCAGCTCCGAAACGGGGGATACGCAGTATTTT. Its protein product is CATSSETGDTQYF.

The chain carries TRBV7-2 and TRBJ2-7, with 11 bases aligning to TRBD2. This CDR3 is 14 amino acids long. The junction had 8 bases not matched to a gene; V was cut back by 6 bases and J by 7 bases. Germline lookup yields CDR1 SGHTA and CDR2 FQGNSA. The chain's CDR3 is CASSSGRAFGEQYF. In DNA form, the CDR3 reads TGTGCCAGCAGTAGCGGGAGGGCCTTTGGGGAGCAGTACTTC.

This clonotype has at least ten counts. J is TRBJ2-5 and V is TRBV7-2; no firm D call. The germline V gene has CDR1 SGHTA and CDR2 FQGNSA. V was cut by 0 bases and J by 0 bases, with 8 bases left in between. This CDR3 is 15 amino acids long. The CDR3, as DNA: TGTGCCAGCAGCTTAGCGAGGTCGTACCAAGAGACCCAGTACTTC. Amino acid sequence: CASSLARSYQETQYF. The full variable domain, its missing parts supplied by reference TRBV7-2 and TRBJ2-5, is GAGVSQSPSNKVTEKGKDVELRCDPISGHTALYWYRQSLGQGLEFLIYFQGNSAPDKSGLPSDRFSAERTGGSVSTLTIQRTQQEDSAVYLCASSLARSYQETQYFGPGTRLLVL.

This clonotype has ten or more counts. CDR3 DNA sequence: TGTGCCAGCAGCCCCGTGGAGGGGGCATTAAGAAACACCATATATTTT. Translation: CASSPVEGALRNTIYF. V usage is TRBV7-8 and J usage is TRBJ1-3; 7 bases align to TRBD1. CDR1 SGHVS and CDR2 FQNEAQ come from the germline V gene. The CDR3 sequence is 16 residues long. Losses at the gene ends were 5 bases for V and 5 bases for J; bases not matched to a gene: 12.

Details on this clonotype: Being one base from a much bigger clone, this may be a read error. This chain uses TRBV4-3 with TRBJ2-1, with unresolved D. The CDR3 covers 19 residues. Germline V CDR1 and CDR2: LGHNA, YSLEER. V gave up 0 bases and J gave up 2 bases, with 20 bases separating them. CDR3 coding DNA: TGCGCCAGCAGCCAAGATTTTCTGGGGTTGATGTCTACCTACAATGAGCAGTTCTTC. It codes for CASSQDFLGLMSTYNEQFF.

This clonotype was counted a few times. The chain carries TRBV4-3 and TRBJ1-2; D gene ambiguous. Per germline, CDR1 LGHNA and CDR2 YSLEER. V was cut by 0 bases and J by 5 bases, with 10 bases left in between. The CDR3 totals 14 residues. This CDR3 reads CASSQDRAAYGYTF. The CDR3 region has the DNA TGCGCCAGCAGCCAAGATCGGGCGGCATATGGCTACACCTTC.

Ten or more counts support this clonotype. This chain links TRBV9 with TRBJ2-1; D remains unclear. V lost 3 bases, J lost 6 bases, and 10 bases lay in between. Germline values: CDR1 SGDLS, CDR2 YYNGEE. The CDR3 has 13 residues. CDR3 nucleotides: TGTGCCAGCAGCGAGATGGACCTCAATGAGCAGTTCTTC. Translation: CASSEMDLNEQFF.